One sample yielded the 30 T cell receptor beta chains listed below, sequenced in a study of CD8+ T cells in alopecia areata. The sequencing template was cDNA reverse transcribed from extracted RNA. Using immunoSEQ multiplex PCR, the repertoire was profiled, and TCRdb retains in-frame clones only, with some absent. The table lists tens of thousands of clones, approximately 96% of them singletons, with approximately 24% in the top ten. The source was CD8+ T cells sorted from blood, collected at week 0. Every receptor here comes from a human donor with alopecia areata.

The chain links TRBV5-1 to TRBJ1-1; possible D gene TRBD1, 6 bases. The CDR3 runs 15 residues. Trimming took off 0 bases at V and 2 bases at J, with 11 bases between the two ends. CDR1 and CDR2 (germline): SGHRS, YFSETQ. The DNA of the CDR3 is TGCGCCAGCAGCTTGGGATCCAGGGGAAACACTGAAGCTTTCTTT. Protein sequence: CASSLGSRGNTEAFF.

The chain carries TRBV5-6 and TRBJ1-1; D not certain. Trimming took off 4 bases at V and 7 bases at J, with 17 bases between the two ends. The germline V gene has CDR1 SGHDT and CDR2 YYEEEE. The CDR3 runs 14 residues. The CDR3 nucleotides are TGTGCCAGCAGCACGACCGGGTCCCTTAATGAAGCTTTCTTT. Its translation is CASSTTGSLNEAFF.

This chain uses TRBV10-2 with TRBJ1-1; the match to TRBD1 covers 9 bases. The CDR3 totals 18 residues. CDR1 and CDR2 from the germline V gene are WSHSY and SAAADI. V gave up 2 bases and J gave up 4 bases; unmatched junction bases: 14. The CDR3 loop reads CASSETTGGAMASTEAFF. The CDR3 DNA is TGCGCCAGCAGTGAGACCACAGGGGGCGCGATGGCGAGCACTGAAGCTTTCTTT.

V is TRBV11-1 and J is TRBJ2-1; D gene ambiguous. The CDR3 runs to 15 residues. V dropped 5 bases and J dropped 0 bases, with 11 bases sitting between them. Germline V gene lookup returns CDR1 SGHAT and CDR2 FQDESV (reference sequence). The CDR3 here is CASSVQPVSYNEQFF. CDR3 bases: TGTGCCAGCAGCGTGCAGCCAGTCTCCTACAATGAGCAGTTCTTC.

This clone was counted a single time. The chain has TRBV27 and TRBJ1-1; 7 positions agree with TRBD1. V trimming: 0 bases; J trimming: 1 base; junction bases outside the gene matches: 2. This CDR3 region has 15 residues. CDR1 and CDR2 (germline): MNHEY, SMNVEV (reference sequence). The CDR3 protein is CASSLSTGANTEAFF. CDR3 sequence (DNA): TGTGCCAGCAGTTTATCTACAGGGGCGAACACTGAAGCTTTCTTT.

This chain connects TRBV4-1 to TRBJ1-2, with D maybe TRBD1 (5 bases). V was shortened by 0 bases and J by 4 bases, with 9 bases between the two germline ends. Germline loops: CDR1 MGHRA, CDR2 YSYEKL. This CDR3 contains 14 residues. CDR3 sequence (DNA): TGCGCCAGCAGCCAAGATCCACAGGTCTATGGCTACACCTTC. Its translation: CASSQDPQVYGYTF.

This chain joins TRBV6-5 and TRBJ2-7; D gene unclear. The CDR3 has 16 residues. Trimming cost V 1 base and J 0 bases, with 13 bases left between them. Germline values: CDR1 MNHEY, CDR2 SVGAGI. CDR3 sequence: CASSYFPPPSSYEQYF. CDR3 nucleotides: TGTGCCAGCAGTTACTTCCCTCCCCCAAGCTCCTACGAGCAGTACTTC.

The chain has TRBV7-9 and TRBJ2-2, with TRBD1 as a possible D gene (5 bases). Germline values: CDR1 SEHNR, CDR2 FQNEAQ (reference sequence). CDR3 length equals 17 residues. Trimming removed 0 bases from V and 4 bases from J, with 15 bases in between. CDR3 nucleotides: TGTGCCAGCAGCTTAGCAGGGCCGCAGGGCAGCACCGGGGAGCTGTTTTTT. Translating gives CASSLAGPQGSTGELFF.

The chain carries TRBV4-1 and TRBJ1-2; D not resolved. Trimming pared 0 bases from V and 3 bases from J, leaving 8 bases between. The germline CDR1 and CDR2 sequences are MGHRA and YSYEKL. This CDR3 spans 14 amino acids. The CDR3 protein is CASSQERVYYGYTF. For the CDR3, the DNA is TGCGCCAGCAGCCAAGAGAGGGTGTACTATGGCTACACCTTC.

This sequence joins TRBV7-2 and TRBJ2-1, with 7 bases matching TRBD1. The CDR3 is 13 amino acids. V shed 11 bases and J 5 bases; nucleotides not matched to a gene: 9. CDR1 and CDR2 (germline): SGHTA, FQGNSA. CDR3 sequence: CAVTGAPNNEQFF. In nucleotides, the CDR3 is TGTGCCGTCACAGGGGCCCCGAACAATGAGCAGTTCTTC. The full variable domain, rest sourced from reference TRBV7-2 and TRBJ2-1, is GAGVSQSPSNKVTEKGKDVELRCDPISGHTALYWYRQSLGQGLEFLIYFQGNSAPDKSGLPSDRFSAERTGGSVSTLTIQRTQQEDSAVYLCAVTGAPNNEQFFGPGTRLTVL.

The V gene is TRBV7-9, the J gene TRBJ1-1; D uncertain. The CDR3 is 11 residues long. Germline V gene lookup returns CDR1 SEHNR and CDR2 FQNEAQ (reference sequence). Trimming took 5 bases from V and 1 from J, leaving 2 bases between them. The CDR3 nucleotides read TGTGCCAGCAGCCAGAACACTGAAGCTTTCTTT. The encoded protein is CASSQNTEAFF. Together with reference TRBV7-9 and TRBJ1-1, the CDR3 gives the full variable domain: DTGVSQNPRHKITKRGQNVTFRCDPISEHNRLYWYRQTLGQGPEFLTYFQNEAQLEKSRLLSDRFSAERPKGSFSTLEIQRTEQGDSAMYLCASSQNTEAFFGQGTRLTVV.

This chain links TRBV10-3 with TRBJ2-2, with 8 bases fitting TRBD1. The length of the CDR3 is 15 residues. J lost 4 bases, V lost 3 bases, and 4 bases had no gene match. Germline CDR1 ENHRY, CDR2 SYGVKD. The CDR3 protein is CAISDRGRSTGELFF. The CDR3 DNA follows: TGTGCCATCAGTGACAGGGGGCGAAGCACCGGGGAGCTGTTTTTT.

The genes are TRBV7-6 and TRBJ2-7; TRBD1 matches 11 bases. Germline V gene sequence: CDR1 SGHVS, CDR2 FNYEAQ. The length of the CDR3 is 15 residues. J was trimmed by 0 bases and V by 5 bases; bases with no gene match: 3. CDR3 nucleotide sequence: TGTGCCAGCAGCACGGACAGGGGGCGCTCCTACGAGCAGTACTTC. Translating gives CASSTDRGRSYEQYF.

Here the CDR3 reads CASRPPDLTSYEQYF. The CDR3 DNA reads TGTGCCAGCAGACCTCCGGACCTCACCTCCTACGAGCAGTACTTC. The V gene is TRBV7-9, the J gene TRBJ2-7; D remains unclear. In germline, CDR1 is SEHNR, CDR2 FQNEAQ (reference sequence). This CDR3 has 15 amino acids. The germline V and J ends were trimmed by 6 bases and 0 bases, with 15 bases remaining between them.

The genes are TRBV7-9 and TRBJ2-7; a possible D gene is TRBD1 (6 bases). Looked up from germline, CDR1 is SEHNR and CDR2 is FQNEAQ (reference sequence). Trimming took off 0 bases at V and 2 bases at J, with 20 bases between the two ends. This CDR3 is 18 amino acids long. In DNA, the CDR3 is TGTGCCAGCAGCTTAGCCACTCCGTCGGGACAAAAAACCTACGAGCAGTACTTC. Translated, it gives CASSLATPSGQKTYEQYF.

The chain is built from TRBV6-5 and TRBJ2-2; 11 bases match TRBD1. The length of the CDR3 is 14 residues. CDR1 MNHEY and CDR2 SVGAGI come from the germline V gene. The V segment lost 5 bases and the J segment 7 bases; nucleotides outside the gene matches: 3. CDR3: CASSRTGGGGELFF. The CDR3 bases are TGTGCCAGCAGTCGGACAGGGGGCGGCGGGGAGCTGTTTTTT.

J is TRBJ1-5 and V is TRBV4-1; a weak D match, TRBD1 (5 bases). CDR3 size: 15 residues. The germline V gene encodes CDR1 MGHRA and CDR2 YSYEKL. V lost 4 bases, J lost 9 bases, and 19 bases lay in between. In nucleotides, the CDR3 is TGCGCCAGCAGCCCTAACGGCGACAGTGGCGTGCCCCAGCATTTT. This sequence encodes CASSPNGDSGVPQHF.

V usage is TRBV7-9 and J usage is TRBJ2-7; D is undetermined. Trimming removed 3 bases at V and 6 bases at J, with 9 bases between. The CDR3 is made up of 12 amino acids. Germline V gene lookup returns CDR1 SEHNR and CDR2 FQNEAQ (reference sequence). The DNA for the CDR3 is TGTGCCAGCAGCTTTTCCCCAGGCGAGCAGTACTTC. Translating it yields CASSFSPGEQYF.

The V and J genes are TRBV5-8 and TRBJ2-7; 8 bases agree with TRBD2. Germline-derived CDR1 and CDR2 are SGHTS and YDEGEE. J was trimmed by 2 bases and V by 4 bases; bases with no gene match: 11. The CDR3 loop spans 16 amino acids. CDR3 in DNA: TGTGCCAGCAGCCAAGAGGATAGCGGGGCCACCTACGAGCAGTACTTC. Translation: CASSQEDSGATYEQYF.

J is TRBJ2-7 and V is TRBV30; D gene uncertain. The length of the CDR3 is 11 residues. CDR1 is GTSNPN and CDR2 is SVGIG in the germline V gene (reference sequence). The V end lost 8 bases, the J end lost 4 bases, and 12 bases lay between the germline ends. CDR3 residues: CALEEVYEQYF. CDR3 bases: TGTGCCCTTGAGGAAGTATACGAGCAGTACTTC. The full variable domain, in which reference TRBV30 and TRBJ2-7 provide the parts outside the CDR3, is SQTIHQWPATLVQPVGSPLSLECTVEGTSNPNLYWYRQAAGRGLQLLFYSVGIGQISSEVPQNLSASRPQDRQFILSSKKLLLSDSGFYLCALEEVYEQYFGPGTRLTVT.

The rearrangement joins TRBV7-9 to TRBJ2-1, with D unclear. V was clipped by 6 bases and J by 7 bases, with 10 bases between them. The CDR3 is 12 residues long. Germline V CDR1 and CDR2: SEHNR, FQNEAQ (reference sequence). CDR3 bases: TGTGCCAGCAGACGAAGGGTAAATGAGCAGTTCTTC. Translating it yields CASRRRVNEQFF.

J is TRBJ2-7 and V is TRBV19; D unclear. This CDR3 comprises 13 residues. The V gene's germline CDR1 is LNHDA and CDR2 SQIVND (reference sequence). Trimming removed 3 bases from V and 1 base from J, with 7 bases in between. CDR3 in amino acids: CASSMVSSYEQYF. The CDR3 DNA reads TGTGCCAGTAGTATGGTCAGTTCCTACGAGCAGTACTTC.

The gene calls are TRBV4-3 and TRBJ2-7, with TRBD2 as a possible D gene (5 bases). The CDR3 is 16 residues long. CDR1 LGHNA and CDR2 YSLEER come from the germline V gene. The V gene lost 0 bases and the J gene lost 2 bases, with 14 bases spanning the gap. The CDR3 nucleotides are TGCGCCAGCAGCCAAGATAACCGCGGGTCAGCCTACGAGCAGTACTTC. Its protein is CASSQDNRGSAYEQYF.

The genes are TRBV29-1 and TRBJ2-2; TRBD2 agrees at 7 bases. This CDR3 is built from 16 residues. Trimming at V came to 0 bases and at J to 1 base, leaving 5 bases not matched to a gene. Germline lookup yields CDR1 SQVTM and CDR2 ANQGSEA. The CDR3 coding sequence is TGCAGCGTTGAAGATCGGCGCGGGGGGAACACCGGGGAGCTGTTTTTT. Protein sequence: CSVEDRRGGNTGELFF.

The chain uses TRBV13 and TRBJ2-3, with D possibly being TRBD2 (7 bases). The CDR3 is 16 amino acids. The V end lost 5 bases, the J end lost 0 bases, and 15 bases lay between the germline ends. The V gene's germline CDR1 is PRHDT and CDR2 FYEKMQ (reference sequence). This CDR3 reads CASSRGGGASTDTQYF. The CDR3 nucleotides read TGTGCCAGCAGCAGGGGAGGGGGAGCAAGCACAGATACGCAGTATTTT.

This chain connects TRBV18 to TRBJ1-4; unclear D gene. The CDR3 totals 17 residues. Trimming removed 2 bases at V and 8 bases at J, with 21 bases between. Germline loops: CDR1 KGHSH, CDR2 LQKENI. This chain's CDR3 is CASSPDFPADPPEKLFF. In DNA form, the CDR3 reads TGTGCCAGCTCACCAGATTTCCCAGCAGACCCTCCCGAAAAACTGTTTTTT.

The CDR3 DNA sequence: TGTGCCAGCAGCCCCCGACTGGACTCCTACGAGCAGTACTTC. Its protein product is CASSPRLDSYEQYF. The chain is built from TRBV4-2 and TRBJ2-7; D gene ambiguous. CDR1 and CDR2 from the germline V gene are LGHNA and YNFKEQ. Trimming stripped 4 bases from V and 0 bases from J, with 10 bases between. CDR3 size: 14 residues.

This clone was detected once. The chain employs TRBV6-5 and TRBJ1-6; 7 bases align to TRBD1. Germline CDR1 MNHEY, CDR2 SVGAGI. V was clipped by 7 bases and J by 10 bases; unmatched bases: 10. This CDR3 is 14 amino acids long. The CDR3 nucleotides read TGTGCCAGCACCCACGGAGGGGGCCACTCACCCCTCCACTTT. Encoded protein: CASTHGGGHSPLHF.

This sequence joins TRBV7-2 and TRBJ2-5; TRBD1 aligns across 11 bases. V trimming: 3 bases; J trimming: 2 bases; junction bases outside the gene matches: 5. There are 16 residues in the CDR3. From germline, CDR1 is SGHTA and CDR2 FQGNSA. Written as DNA, the CDR3 is TGTGCCAGCAGCTTCGGGACAGGGGGTTATCAAGAGACCCAGTACTTC. The encoded protein is CASSFGTGGYQETQYF.

The gene calls are TRBV7-9 and TRBJ2-7; possibly TRBD1 or TRBD2 for D (5 bases each). Between the trimmed V and J ends, which lost 5 bases and 1 base, there was a span of 15 bases. The germline CDR1 and CDR2 sequences are SEHNR and FQNEAQ (reference sequence). The CDR3 has 15 amino acids. The chain's CDR3 is CASSLTGTESYEQYF. The CDR3 region has the DNA TGTGCCAGCAGCCTAACCGGGACGGAATCCTACGAGCAGTACTTC.